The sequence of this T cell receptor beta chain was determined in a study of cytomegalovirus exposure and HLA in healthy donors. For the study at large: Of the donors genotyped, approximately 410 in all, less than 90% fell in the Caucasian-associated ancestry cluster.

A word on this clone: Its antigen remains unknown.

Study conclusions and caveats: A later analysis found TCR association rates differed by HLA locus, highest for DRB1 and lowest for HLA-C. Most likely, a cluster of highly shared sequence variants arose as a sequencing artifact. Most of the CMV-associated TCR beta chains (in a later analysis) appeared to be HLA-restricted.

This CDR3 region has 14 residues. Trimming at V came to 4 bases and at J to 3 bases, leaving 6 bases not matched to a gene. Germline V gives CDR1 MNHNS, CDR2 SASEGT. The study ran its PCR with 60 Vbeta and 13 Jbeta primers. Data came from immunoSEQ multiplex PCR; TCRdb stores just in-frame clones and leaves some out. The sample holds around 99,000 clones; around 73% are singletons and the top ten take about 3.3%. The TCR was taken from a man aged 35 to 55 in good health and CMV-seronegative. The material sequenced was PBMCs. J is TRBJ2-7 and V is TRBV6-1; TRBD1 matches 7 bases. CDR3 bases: TGTGCCAGCAGTGCGACAGGGTACCTCTACGAGCAGTACTTC. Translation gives CASSATGYLYEQYF.